What follows are 13 T cell receptor beta chains derived from one specimen sequenced in a study of blood T cell repertoires in COVID-19. TCRdb keeps only in-frame clones here, not all; method: immunoSEQ multiplex PCR. Of some 300,000 clones listed, about nine tenths were seen once; the top ten hold less than 2.5%. Sequencing used peripheral blood. The origin of the receptors is a man between 18 and 35 years old with active or convalescent COVID-19.

V and J are TRBV9 and TRBJ2-7, with D possibly matching TRBD2 (5 bases). Germline V gene data show CDR1 as SGDLS and CDR2 as YYNGEE. The CDR3 covers 14 residues. V lost 3 bases to trimming and J lost 3 bases, with 13 bases between them. This CDR3 is CASSATAGVYEQYF. The CDR3 DNA reads as TGTGCCAGCAGCGCGACGGCCGGGGTCTACGAGCAGTACTTC.

The rearrangement joins TRBV9 to TRBJ2-1; TRBD1 matches at 10 bases. Germline loops: CDR1 SGDLS, CDR2 YYNGEE. This CDR3 comprises 14 residues. The ends lost 3 bases at V and 6 bases at J; junction bases unmatched: 3. The CDR3 region has the DNA TGTGCCAGCAGCGGACAGGGGGCTTTCAATGAGCAGTTCTTC. It yields the protein CASSGQGAFNEQFF.

The V gene is TRBV19, the J gene TRBJ1-1; D perhaps matches TRBD1 (6 bases). There are 15 residues in the CDR3. Deletions cut 4 bases from V and 1 base from J, with 13 bases between. Germline values: CDR1 LNHDA, CDR2 SQIVND (reference sequence). In DNA, the CDR3 is TGTGCCAGTAGTAGTCGACAGGCTTGGAACACTGAAGCTTTCTTT. Protein sequence: CASSSRQAWNTEAFF.

J is TRBJ2-6 and V is TRBV4-1; D might be TRBD1 (6 bases). Per the germline V gene, CDR1 is MGHRA and CDR2 is YSYEKL. Trimming stripped 3 bases from V and 4 bases from J, with 13 bases between. The CDR3 totals 16 residues. The CDR3 DNA follows: TGCGCCAGCAGCCACACAGGGATTGGCGGGGCCAACGTCCTGACTTTC. Translated, it gives CASSHTGIGGANVLTF.

This clone appeared a few times. The chain couples TRBV3-1 (or the pseudogene TRBV3-2) to TRBJ2-6; tentative D call: TRBD2 (5 bases). Trimming removed 1 base from V and 0 bases from J, with 10 bases in between. The CDR3 spans 17 residues. Germline CDR1 and CDR2: LGHDT and YNNKEL (reference sequence). CDR3 nucleotide sequence: TGTGCCAGCAGCCAAGGGACTTCGAACTCTGGGGCCAACGTCCTGACTTTC. Protein sequence: CASSQGTSNSGANVLTF.

The chain links TRBV7-9 to TRBJ1-1, with 7 bases fitting TRBD1. In germline, CDR1 is SEHNR, CDR2 FQNEAQ (reference sequence). There are 16 residues in the CDR3. With 4 bases clipped from V and 5 bases from J, the junction kept 13 bases outside the gene matches. CDR3 nucleotides: TGTGCCAGCAGCTCAACAGAGAGACAGGGCTATACTGAAGCTTTCTTT. It translates to CASSSTERQGYTEAFF.

For the CDR3, the DNA is TGTGCCACCAGTTCCAACAGGGGAAGGGGCGAGCAGTACTTC. Its translation: CATSSNRGRGEQYF. The V and J genes are TRBV24-1 and TRBJ2-7, with 7 nucleotides matching TRBD1. Germline CDR1 KGHDR, CDR2 SFDVKD. CDR3 size: 14 residues. V dropped 6 bases and J dropped 6; count of bases not matched to a gene: 10.

On this clone: Other nucleotide sequences in the sample specify the same CDR3. V usage is TRBV13 and J usage is TRBJ2-3; no firm D call. Germline CDR1 PRHDT, CDR2 FYEKMQ (reference sequence). This CDR3 has 12 residues. Trimming stripped 5 bases from V and 1 base from J, with 4 bases between. The CDR3 DNA reads as TGTGCCAGCAGCCCTGGCACAGATACGCAGTATTTT. Protein sequence: CASSPGTDTQYF.

The CDR3 sequence is CASSTRTGGNTIYF. Here the CDR3 DNA reads TGTGCCAGCAGCACCCGGACAGGTGGAAACACCATATATTTT. V is TRBV6-5 and J is TRBJ1-3; 7 nucleotides line up with TRBD1. CDR1 MNHEY and CDR2 SVGAGI come from the germline V gene. This CDR3 is 14 amino acids long. Trimming at V came to 6 bases and at J to 3 bases, leaving 5 bases not matched to a gene.

The gene calls are TRBV6-6 and TRBJ1-4, with TRBD1 matching 8 bases. Looked up from germline, CDR1 is MNHNY and CDR2 is SVGAGI (reference sequence). This CDR3 spans 14 amino acids. V dropped 5 bases and J dropped 6; count of bases not matched to a gene: 5. CDR3 region: CASSPDRVDEKLFF. CDR3 coding DNA: TGTGCCAGCAGTCCGGACAGGGTGGATGAAAAACTGTTTTTT.

The chain carries TRBV4-3 and TRBJ2-5; tentative D call: TRBD2 (6 bases). CDR1 is LGHNA, CDR2 YSLEER, per germline. Trimming shortened V by 1 base and J by 5 bases, and 17 bases separated the two germline ends. The CDR3 covers 16 residues. The CDR3 coding sequence is TGCGCCAGCAGCCAAGGGCCGCAGGTTGGAGGGGAGACCCAGTACTTC. Translating it yields CASSQGPQVGGETQYF.

The J gene is TRBJ2-7, the V gene TRBV5-1, with 9 bases fitting TRBD2. The germline V gene has CDR1 SGHRS and CDR2 YFSETQ. This CDR3 is 14 amino acids long. J gave up 2 bases and V 6 bases, and 6 bases lay outside the gene matches. CDR3 loop: CASTATSGAYEQYF. DNA of the CDR3: TGCGCCAGCACGGCGACTAGCGGAGCCTACGAGCAGTACTTC.

V is TRBV21-1 and J is TRBJ2-3; the tabulated D call, TRBD2, remains unverified against the DNA. TRBV21-1 is given as a pseudogene. CDR3 length: 13 amino acids. CDR3 sequence reads: CASSKTVEDTQYF. The CDR3 DNA reads as TGTGCCAGCAGCAAAACTGTTGAAGATACGCAGTATTTT.